These T cell receptor beta chains were read from a single sample in a study of memory B cells and T cells in multiple sclerosis. These receptors lack a known antigen. Assay used: immunoSEQ multiplex PCR; TCRdb lists only in-frame clones, some missing. This table has roughly 30,000 clones, about 82% appearing once. The sequencing sample was made of PBMCs from blood kept in culture. These receptors were obtained from a human donor with multiple sclerosis. CDR3s leave out the opening cysteine and the closing phenylalanine or tryptophan. The D gene is left open where the match is weak.

ASSLDGLAGFYEQY	TRBV7-3	TRBJ2-7	TRBD2
SVVTGDTDTQY	TRBV29-1	TRBJ2-3	TRBD1
ASGGLAGFQETQY	TRBV6-1	TRBJ2-5	TRBD2
ASSPSTENEQF	TRBV27	TRBJ2-1	.
ASSLGPPTYEQY	TRBV11-1	TRBJ2-7	.
ASSRGLGPTDTQY	TRBV5-1	TRBJ2-3	.
ATLGGDTGELF	TRBV19	TRBJ2-2	TRBD2
ASSPTYDRDRLNTEAF	TRBV11-2	TRBJ1-1	TRBD1
ASTLQGAGNTIY	TRBV6-6	TRBJ1-3	.
ASSPPPSLAGGRGDTQY	TRBV5-1	TRBJ2-3	TRBD2
ASSELGGLYNEQF	TRBV25-1	TRBJ2-1	.
ASSGDPREVV	TRBV9	TRBJ2-1	.
ASSFDIAGTSTDTQY	TRBV7-9	TRBJ2-3	TRBD2
ASSPRAQNTEAF	TRBV6-1	TRBJ1-1	.
ASSHSGAGEQY	TRBV4-1	TRBJ2-7	.
ASSIGRAGEQY	TRBV19	TRBJ2-7	.
ASSYTDRGLSYEQY	TRBV5-6	TRBJ2-7	TRBD1
ASRLQGKKTDTQY	TRBV19	TRBJ2-3	.
ASSVGILADTQY	TRBV9	TRBJ2-3	.
ASSGQGTSGANVLT	TRBV6-4	TRBJ2-6	TRBD1
ASSPLFGGFNEQF	TRBV28	TRBJ2-1	.
ATSSSFSATNEKLF	TRBV15	TRBJ1-4	.
AIRGLAGGPLTDTQY	TRBV10-3	TRBJ2-3	TRBD2
ATNRQSYEQY	TRBV6-1	TRBJ2-7	.
ASSLTTSPNTEAF	TRBV7-9	TRBJ1-1	.
ASSEGYEQY	TRBV10-2	TRBJ2-7	.